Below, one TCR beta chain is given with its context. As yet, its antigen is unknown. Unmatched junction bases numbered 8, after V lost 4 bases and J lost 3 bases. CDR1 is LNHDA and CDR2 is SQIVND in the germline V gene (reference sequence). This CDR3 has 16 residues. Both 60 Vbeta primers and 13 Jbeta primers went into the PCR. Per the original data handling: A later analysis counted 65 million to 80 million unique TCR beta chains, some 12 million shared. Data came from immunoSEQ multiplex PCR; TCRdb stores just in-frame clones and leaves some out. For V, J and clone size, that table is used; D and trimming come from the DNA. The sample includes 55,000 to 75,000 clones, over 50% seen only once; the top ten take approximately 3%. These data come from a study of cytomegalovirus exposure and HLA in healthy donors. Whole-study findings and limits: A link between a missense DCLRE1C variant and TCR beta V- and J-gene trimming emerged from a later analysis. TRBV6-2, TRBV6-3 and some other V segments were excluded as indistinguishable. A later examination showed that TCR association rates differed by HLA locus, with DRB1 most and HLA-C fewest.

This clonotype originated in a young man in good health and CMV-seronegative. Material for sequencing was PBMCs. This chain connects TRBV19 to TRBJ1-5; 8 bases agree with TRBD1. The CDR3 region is CASSTAGQATNQPQHF. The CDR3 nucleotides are TGTGCCAGTAGTACCGCGGGACAGGCTACCAATCAGCCCCAGCATTTT.